This TCR beta chain was obtained from a study of blood T cell repertoires in COVID-19. In the study overall: Samples taken during acute and convalescent COVID-19 were collected in the United States, Italy and Spain.

The V gene lost 4 bases and the J gene lost 4 bases, with 8 bases spanning the gap. Per germline, CDR1 PRHDT and CDR2 FYEKMQ (reference sequence). This CDR3 is built from 13 residues. Only in-frame clones appear in the TCRdb table, and some are missing; sequencing was by immunoSEQ multiplex PCR. The sample lists around 140,000 clones, 88% occurring once. The gene calls are TRBV13 and TRBJ1-5; D is ambiguous. This clonotype originated in a man between 65 and 85 years old with acute or convalescent COVID-19. The specimen sequenced was peripheral blood. The CDR3 loop reads CASSSSGNQPQHF. The CDR3 DNA reads TGTGCCAGCAGCTCCTCGGGAAATCAGCCCCAGCATTTT.